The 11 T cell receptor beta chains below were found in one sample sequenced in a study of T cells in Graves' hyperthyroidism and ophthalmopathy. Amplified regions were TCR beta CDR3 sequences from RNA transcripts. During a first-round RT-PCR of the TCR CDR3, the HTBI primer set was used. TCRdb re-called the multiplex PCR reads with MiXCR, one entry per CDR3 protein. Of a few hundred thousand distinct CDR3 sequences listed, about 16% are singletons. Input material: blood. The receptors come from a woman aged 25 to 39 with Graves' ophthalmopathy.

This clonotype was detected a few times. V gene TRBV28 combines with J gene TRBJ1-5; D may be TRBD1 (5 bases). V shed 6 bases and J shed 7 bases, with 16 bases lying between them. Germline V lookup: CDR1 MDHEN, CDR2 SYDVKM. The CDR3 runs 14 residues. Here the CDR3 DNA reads TGTGCCAGCAGCCCGGGACTTCCTTACCAGCCCCAGCATTTT. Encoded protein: CASSPGLPYQPQHF. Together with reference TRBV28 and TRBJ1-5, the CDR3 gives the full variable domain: DVKVTQSSRYLVKRTGEKVFLECVQDMDHENMFWYRQDPGLGLRLIYFSYDVKMKEKGDIPEGYSVSREKKERFSLILESASTNQTSMYLCASSPGLPYQPQHFGDGTRLSIL.

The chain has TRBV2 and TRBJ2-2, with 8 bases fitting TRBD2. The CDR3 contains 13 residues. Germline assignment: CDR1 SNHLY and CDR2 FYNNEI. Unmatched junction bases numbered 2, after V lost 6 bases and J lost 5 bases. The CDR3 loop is CASRGLVTGELFF. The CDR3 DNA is TGTGCCAGCAGGGGACTAGTTACCGGGGAGCTGTTTTTT.

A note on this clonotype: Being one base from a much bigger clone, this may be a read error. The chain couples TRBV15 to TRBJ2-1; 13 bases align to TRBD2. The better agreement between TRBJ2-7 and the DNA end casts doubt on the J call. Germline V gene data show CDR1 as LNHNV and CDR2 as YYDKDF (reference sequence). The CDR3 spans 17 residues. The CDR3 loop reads CATSPGLAGLPYNEQYF. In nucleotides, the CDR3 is TGTGCCACCAGCCCGGGACTAGCGGGACTCCCCTACAATGAGCAGTACTTC.

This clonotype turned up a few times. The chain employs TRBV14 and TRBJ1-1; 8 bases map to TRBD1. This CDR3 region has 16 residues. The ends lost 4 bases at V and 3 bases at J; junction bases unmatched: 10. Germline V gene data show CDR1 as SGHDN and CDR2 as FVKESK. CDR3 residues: CASSRGQGIQYTEAFF. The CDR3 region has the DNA TGTGCCAGCAGCCGAGGACAGGGCATCCAGTACACTGAAGCTTTCTTT. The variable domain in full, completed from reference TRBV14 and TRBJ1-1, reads EAGVTQFPSHSVIEKGQTVTLRCDPISGHDNLYWYRRVMGKEIKFLLHFVKESKQDESGMPNNRFLAERTGGTYSTLKVQPAELEDSGVYFCASSRGQGIQYTEAFFGQGTRLTVV.

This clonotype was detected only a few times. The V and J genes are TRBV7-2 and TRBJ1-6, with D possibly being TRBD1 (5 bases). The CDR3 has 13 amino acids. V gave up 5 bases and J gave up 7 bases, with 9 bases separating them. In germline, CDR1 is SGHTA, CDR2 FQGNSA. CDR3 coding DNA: TGTGCCAGCAGCATACCAGGGAATTCACCCCTCCACTTT. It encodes CASSIPGNSPLHF.

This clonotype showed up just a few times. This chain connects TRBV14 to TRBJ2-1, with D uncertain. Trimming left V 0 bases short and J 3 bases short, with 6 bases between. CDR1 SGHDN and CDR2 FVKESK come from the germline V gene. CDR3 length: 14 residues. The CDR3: CASSQDRIYNEQFF. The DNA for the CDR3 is TGTGCCAGCAGCCAAGATCGGATCTACAATGAGCAGTTCTTC.

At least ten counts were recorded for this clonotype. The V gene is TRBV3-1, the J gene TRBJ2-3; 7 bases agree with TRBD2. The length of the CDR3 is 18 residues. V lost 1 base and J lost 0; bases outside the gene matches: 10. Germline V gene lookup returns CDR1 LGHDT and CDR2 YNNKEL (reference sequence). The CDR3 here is CASSQVKRGSASTDTQYF. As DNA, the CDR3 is TGTGCCAGCAGCCAAGTAAAGCGGGGTAGTGCTAGCACAGATACGCAGTATTTT.

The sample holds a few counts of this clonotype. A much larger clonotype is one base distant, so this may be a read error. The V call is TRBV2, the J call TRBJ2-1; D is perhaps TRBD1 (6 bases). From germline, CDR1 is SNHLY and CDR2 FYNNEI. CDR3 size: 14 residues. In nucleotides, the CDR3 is TGTGCCAGCAGGAGACAGGTACTCTACGATGAGCAGTTCTTC. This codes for CASRRQVLYDEQFF. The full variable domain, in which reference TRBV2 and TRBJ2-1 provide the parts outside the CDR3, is EPEVTQTPSHQVTQMGQEVILRCVPISNHLYFYWYRQILGQKVEFLVSFYNNEISEKSEIFDDQFSVERPDGSNFTLKIRSTKLEDSAMYFCASRRQVLYDEQFFGPGTRLTVL.

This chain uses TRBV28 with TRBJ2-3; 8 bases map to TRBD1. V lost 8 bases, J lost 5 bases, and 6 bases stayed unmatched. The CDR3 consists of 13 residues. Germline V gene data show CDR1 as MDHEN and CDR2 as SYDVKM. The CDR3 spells CASLGQEEDTQYF. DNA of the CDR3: TGTGCCAGCCTGGGACAGGAAGAAGATACGCAGTATTTT. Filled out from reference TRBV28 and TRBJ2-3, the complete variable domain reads DVKVTQSSRYLVKRTGEKVFLECVQDMDHENMFWYRQDPGLGLRLIYFSYDVKMKEKGDIPEGYSVSREKKERFSLILESASTNQTSMYLCASLGQEEDTQYFGPGTRLTVL.

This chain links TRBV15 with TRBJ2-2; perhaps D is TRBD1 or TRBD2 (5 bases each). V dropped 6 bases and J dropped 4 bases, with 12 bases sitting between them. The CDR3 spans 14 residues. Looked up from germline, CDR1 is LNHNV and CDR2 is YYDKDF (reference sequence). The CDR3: CATRQDSSTGELFF. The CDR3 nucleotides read TGTGCCACCAGACAGGACTCGAGCACCGGGGAGCTGTTTTTT.

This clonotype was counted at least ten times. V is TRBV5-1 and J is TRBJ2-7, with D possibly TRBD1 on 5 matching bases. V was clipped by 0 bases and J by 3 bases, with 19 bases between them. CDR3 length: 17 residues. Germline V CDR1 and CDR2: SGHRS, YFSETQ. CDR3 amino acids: CASSLGAETVHSYEQYF. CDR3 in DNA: TGCGCCAGCAGCTTGGGTGCGGAGACAGTTCACAGCTACGAGCAGTACTTC.